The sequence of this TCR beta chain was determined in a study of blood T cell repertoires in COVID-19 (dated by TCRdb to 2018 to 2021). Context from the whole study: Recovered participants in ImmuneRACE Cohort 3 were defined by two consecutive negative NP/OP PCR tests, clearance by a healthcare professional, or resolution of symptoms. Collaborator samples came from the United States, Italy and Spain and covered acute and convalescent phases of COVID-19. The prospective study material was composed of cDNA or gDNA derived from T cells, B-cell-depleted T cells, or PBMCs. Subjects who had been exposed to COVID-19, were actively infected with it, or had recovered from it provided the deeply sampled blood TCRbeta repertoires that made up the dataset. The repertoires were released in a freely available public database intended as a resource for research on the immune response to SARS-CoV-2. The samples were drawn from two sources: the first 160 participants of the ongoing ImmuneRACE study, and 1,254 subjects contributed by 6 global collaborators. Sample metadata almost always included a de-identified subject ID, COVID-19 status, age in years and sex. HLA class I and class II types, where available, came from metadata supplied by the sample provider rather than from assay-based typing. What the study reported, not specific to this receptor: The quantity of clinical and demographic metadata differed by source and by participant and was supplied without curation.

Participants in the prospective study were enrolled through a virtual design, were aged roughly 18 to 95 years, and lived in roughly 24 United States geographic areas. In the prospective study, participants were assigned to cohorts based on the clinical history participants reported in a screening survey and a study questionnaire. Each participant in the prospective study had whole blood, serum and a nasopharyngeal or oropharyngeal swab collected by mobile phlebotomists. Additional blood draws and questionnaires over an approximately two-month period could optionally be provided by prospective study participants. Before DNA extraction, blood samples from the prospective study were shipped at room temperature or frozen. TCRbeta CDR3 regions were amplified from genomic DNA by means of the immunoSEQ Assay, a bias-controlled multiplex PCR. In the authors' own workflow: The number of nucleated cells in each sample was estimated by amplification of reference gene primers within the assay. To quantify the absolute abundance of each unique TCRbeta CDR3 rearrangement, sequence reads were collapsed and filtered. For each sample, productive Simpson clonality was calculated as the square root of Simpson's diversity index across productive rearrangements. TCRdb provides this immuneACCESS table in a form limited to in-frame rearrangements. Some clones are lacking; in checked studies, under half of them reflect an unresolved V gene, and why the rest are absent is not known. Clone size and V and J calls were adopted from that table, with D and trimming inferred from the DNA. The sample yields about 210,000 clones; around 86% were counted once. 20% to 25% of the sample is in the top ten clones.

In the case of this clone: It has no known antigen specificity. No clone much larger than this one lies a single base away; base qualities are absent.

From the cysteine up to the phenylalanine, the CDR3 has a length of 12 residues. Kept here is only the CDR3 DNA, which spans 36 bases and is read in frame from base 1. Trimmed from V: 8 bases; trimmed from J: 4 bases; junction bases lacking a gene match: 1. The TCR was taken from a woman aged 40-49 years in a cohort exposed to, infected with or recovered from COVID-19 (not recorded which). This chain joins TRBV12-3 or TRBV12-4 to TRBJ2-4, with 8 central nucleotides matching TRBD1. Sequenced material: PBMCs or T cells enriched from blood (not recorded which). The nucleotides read TGTGCCAGCCGACAGGGGAAAAACATTCAGTACTTC. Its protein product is CASRQGKNIQYF.